This T cell receptor (beta chain) was found in a study of PD-1 blockade in mismatch repair-deficient tumors. At the level of the study: All were previously treated, progressing patients with 11 to 13 mismatch repair-deficient cancer types.

Assay: immunoSEQ multiplex PCR; the TCRdb copy retains only in-frame clones and omits some. The table has just under 80,000 clones, roughly 80% seen once. The ends lost 4 bases at V and 8 bases at J; junction bases unmatched: 16. The CDR3 is made up of 16 amino acids. In germline, CDR1 is SGHRS, CDR2 YFSETQ. Every patient had mismatch repair deficiency by PCR or immunohistochemistry. TCR sequencing covered a few patients who responded to pembrolizumab. About this clone itself: The antigen is unknown.

Study results and caveats: Rapid post-treatment expansion, then contraction, generally preceding radiologic response, marked tumor-resident clones.

The TCR originated in an adult with mismatch repair-deficient cancer. The sample was peripheral blood, taken 44 weeks after starting pembrolizumab. V gene TRBV5-1 combines with J gene TRBJ1-2; 8 bases agree with TRBD1. This CDR3 is CASSPGQGSQSLGYTF. As DNA, the CDR3 is TGCGCCAGCAGCCCAGGACAGGGCTCCCAATCGCTGGGCTACACCTTC.